This TCR beta chain is drawn from a study of post-analysis software for immune sequencing data. General observations from the study: With TRBV5-6, TRBV5-1 and TRBV20-1 included, 4 to 6 TRBV segments were more frequent in patients than in controls.

Regarding this clonotype: Its antigen is undetermined.

TCR beta cDNA libraries had unique molecular identifiers. TCRdb analysed the PCR reads with MiXCR anew, one entry per CDR3 protein. Of around 770,000 distinct CDR3 sequences listed, approximately 44% are singletons. CDR3 length equals 16 residues. The germline CDR1 and CDR2 sequences are SGDLS and YYNGEE. Trimming cost V 0 bases and J 2 bases; bases outside gene matches: 4. V and J are TRBV9 and TRBJ2-1; 8 bases match TRBD2. This TCR came from a girl aged 5-17 years with multiple sclerosis. The material sequenced was blood. In nucleotides, the CDR3 is TGTGCCAGCAGCGTAGGGGGGACTAGAGCCTACAATGAGCAGTTCTTC. Amino acid sequence: CASSVGGTRAYNEQFF.